This TCR beta chain was retrieved from a study of shared clonotypes between healthy human individuals. The CDR3 contains 14 residues. The junction had 9 bases not matched to a gene; V was cut back by 6 bases and J by 6 bases. Germline CDR1 is MNHEY and CDR2 is SVGAGI. The method was immunoSEQ multiplex PCR; TCRdb's version includes in-frame clones alone and lacks a portion of them. Of about 1 million clones detected, 75% appear once; the ten largest clones hold roughly 1.5%. Study-wide points: Non-shared clonotypes were found to have lower generation probabilities than the clonotypes that were shared by all four of the sorted-subset donors. Around 5.3% of naive CD4 clonotypes were shared across a few donors.

About this clone: Its antigen is not identified.

Donors, healthy HIV-negative adults, lacked recent acute infections or vaccinations. The J gene is TRBJ2-5, the V gene TRBV6-5, with 8 nucleotides matching TRBD1. The source of this sequence is a young man in good health. Sequenced sample: memory CD4+ T cells sorted from blood. Regarding subset: CD45RA-negative fraction. The DNA of the CDR3 is TGTGCCAGCAGCCCTCAGGGGGCAGGAAAGACCCAGTACTTC. It specifies CASSPQGAGKTQYF.